This entry lists 22 T cell receptor beta chains sequenced from one sample in a study of cytomegalovirus exposure and HLA in healthy donors. The PCR employed 60 Vbeta primers together with 13 Jbeta primers. Assay used: immunoSEQ multiplex PCR; TCRdb lists only in-frame clones, some missing. The repertoire includes over 150,000 clones, roughly 79% of them detected once, and over 3% sits in the top ten. Sequenced: PBMCs. The source of these receptors is a woman between 45 and 65 years old in good health and CMV-seropositive.

This chain joins TRBV5-1 and TRBJ1-5; D gene ambiguous. Deletions cut 4 bases from V and 0 bases from J, with 5 bases between. Germline CDR1 reads SGHRS; CDR2 reads YFSETQ. This CDR3 is 13 amino acids long. Written as DNA, the CDR3 is TGCGCCAGCAGCGCGGATAGCAATCAGCCCCAGCATTTT. Protein: CASSADSNQPQHF.

By sample share, this clone is medium-sized (0.01 to 0.1%). The rearrangement links TRBV28 to TRBJ1-2; 8 positions match TRBD1. The CDR3 loop spans 14 amino acids. J gave up 5 bases and V 8 bases, and 10 bases lay outside the gene matches. Germline CDR1 MDHEN, CDR2 SYDVKM. The CDR3 nucleotides are TGTGCCAGCGGGACAGGAGTATGGGGGTATGGCTACACCTTC. Translation: CASGTGVWGYGYTF.

This chain uses TRBV5-6 with TRBJ1-5, with 8 bases fitting TRBD1. The V gene end was trimmed by 5 bases and the J gene end by 5 bases; junction bases not matched to a gene: 12. The germline V gene encodes CDR1 SGHDT and CDR2 YYEEEE. This CDR3 is built from 16 residues. The CDR3 DNA sequence: TGTGCCAGCAGTTTCCTCGGACAGGGTGGGCATCAGCCCCAGCATTTT. Translated, it gives CASSFLGQGGHQPQHF.

This clone was observed a single time. The CDR3 is CASSPIAGGPYEQYF. The CDR3 DNA reads as TGTGCCAGCAGCCCTATAGCGGGAGGGCCCTACGAGCAGTACTTC. The chain uses TRBV4-2 and TRBJ2-7, with 11 bases lining up with TRBD2. Germline V lookup: CDR1 LGHNA, CDR2 YNFKEQ. Trimming took 4 bases from V and 2 from J; bases not matched to a gene: 4. The CDR3 consists of 15 residues.

A note on this clone: The CDR3 end shows no conserved phenylalanine or tryptophan, and so a read error is likely. The DNA is omitted, as the CDR3 cannot be located on it reliably, and the CDR3 follows TCRdb's listing. This chain uses TRBV5-1 with TRBJ1-3; the table assigns TRBD1, which was not confirmed against the DNA. Germline V gene data show CDR1 as SGHRS and CDR2 as YFSETQ. The CDR3 is 8 residues long, ends included. The CDR3: CASSLKGL.

The genes are TRBV9 and TRBJ1-2; D possibly corresponds to TRBD1 (5 bases). CDR1 and CDR2 from the germline V gene are SGDLS and YYNGEE. The V and J ends lost 3 bases and 7 bases respectively, with 16 bases between them. The CDR3 has 14 residues. The CDR3 DNA sequence: TGTGCCAGCAGCGCCGCGGGGGGAGCTGGTGGCTACACCTTC. Its translation is CASSAAGGAGGYTF. The full variable domain, in which reference TRBV9 and TRBJ1-2 provide the parts outside the CDR3, is DSGVTQTPKHLITATGQRVTLRCSPRSGDLSVYWYQQSLDQGLQFLIQYYNGEERAKGNILERFSAQQFPDLHSELNLSSLELGDSALYFCASSAAGGAGGYTFGSGTRLTVV.

This clone has only one observation. The chain is built from TRBV18 and TRBJ1-1; 7 nucleotides agree with TRBD1. The trim removed 3 bases at V and 4 bases at J, leaving 5 bases unmatched. The CDR3 has 14 amino acids. CDR1 is KGHSH and CDR2 is LQKENI in the germline V gene. The CDR3, as DNA: TGTGCCAGCTCACCTCTGGGACAGACCACTGAAGCTTTCTTT. Translation: CASSPLGQTTEAFF.

The chain combines TRBV6-6 with TRBJ1-3; D unresolved. V gave up 4 bases and J gave up 4 bases, with 17 bases separating them. The CDR3 has 16 residues. The V gene's germline CDR1 is MNHNY and CDR2 SVGAGI (reference sequence). The CDR3 protein is CASSSPHRGYGNTIYF. In DNA, the CDR3 is TGTGCCAGCAGTTCCCCCCACCGGGGTTACGGAAACACCATATATTTT.

This rearrangement joins TRBV25-1 to TRBJ1-2; TRBD1 agrees at 8 bases. CDR1 is MGHDK and CDR2 is SYGVNS in the germline V gene. With 1 base clipped from V and 4 bases from J, the junction kept 2 bases outside the gene matches. The CDR3 spans 14 residues. This CDR3 reads CASSESDRAYGYTF. CDR3 nucleotides: TGTGCCAGCAGTGAATCGGACAGGGCCTATGGCTACACCTTC.

The chain has TRBV11-1 and TRBJ2-5, with 9 bases lining up with TRBD2. There are 15 residues in the CDR3. The V segment lost 4 bases and the J segment 3 bases; nucleotides outside the gene matches: 6. Per germline, CDR1 SGHAT and CDR2 FQDESV (reference sequence). The CDR3 protein is CASSSGVAGEETQYF. The CDR3 region has the DNA TGTGCCAGCAGCTCCGGGGTAGCGGGAGAAGAGACCCAGTACTTC.

The rearrangement uses TRBV5-6 and TRBJ1-1, with D unclear. The germline V gene encodes CDR1 SGHDT and CDR2 YYEEEE. The CDR3 is 13 residues long. The ends were cut back, 3 bases at V and 0 bases at J, with 6 bases in the middle. The CDR3, as DNA: TGTGCCAGCAGCTCCACAGTGAACACTGAAGCTTTCTTT. Translating gives CASSSTVNTEAFF.

The V gene is TRBV10-2, the J gene TRBJ1-5; 7 bases match TRBD1. Trimming removed 3 bases from V and 1 base from J; junction bases left unmatched: 3. The CDR3 extends over 15 amino acids. The germline V gene encodes CDR1 WSHSY and CDR2 SAAADI. CDR3 in DNA: TGCGCCAGCAGTGATTACAGGGGAAGCAATCAGCCCCAGCATTTT. Amino acid sequence: CASSDYRGSNQPQHF.

The chain recombines TRBV7-9 with TRBJ2-6; D gene unclear. The germline V gene encodes CDR1 SEHNR and CDR2 FQNEAQ (reference sequence). The CDR3 has 16 residues. The V end was cut by 2 bases, the J end by 0 bases, with 8 bases between. The CDR3 sequence: CASSLSPISGANVLTF. The CDR3 nucleotides read TGTGCCAGCAGCTTAAGTCCTATCTCTGGGGCCAACGTCCTGACTTTC.

To note about this clone: A read error may produce the germline difference seen at one junction end. The chain couples TRBV7-9 to TRBJ2-7; 10 positions agree with TRBD1. The CDR3 totals 14 residues. Germline lookup yields CDR1 SEHNR and CDR2 FQNEAQ (reference sequence). The CDR3 DNA reads as TGTTCCAGCAGTTCCGACAGGGGGCTCTACGAGCAGTACTTC. Residues: CSSSSDRGLYEQYF.

The chain links TRBV5-4 to TRBJ2-2, with TRBD2 as a possible D gene (6 bases). V shed 3 bases and J shed 5 bases, with 17 bases lying between them. Germline-derived CDR1 and CDR2 are SGHNT and YYREEE (reference sequence). This CDR3 has 16 amino acids. The CDR3 loop is CASSWGGGMGTGELFF. The CDR3 nucleotides read TGTGCCAGCAGCTGGGGTGGAGGGATGGGGACCGGGGAGCTGTTTTTT. Full variable domain (missing parts from reference TRBV5-4 and TRBJ2-2): ETGVTQSPTHLIKTRGQQVTLRCSSQSGHNTVSWYQQALGQGPQFIFQYYREEENGRGNFPPRFSGLQFPNYSSELNVNALELDDSALYLCASSWGGGMGTGELFFGEGSRLTVL.

V gene TRBV19 combines with J gene TRBJ1-1; TRBD1 agrees at 9 bases. Germline V gene data show CDR1 as LNHDA and CDR2 as SQIVND (reference sequence). V lost 2 bases to trimming and J lost 9 bases; unmatched junction nucleotides: 4. The CDR3 runs to 13 residues. The CDR3 sequence: CASSIPGTGKAFF. In nucleotides, the CDR3 is TGTGCCAGTAGTATACCCGGGACAGGGAAAGCTTTCTTT.

This chain uses TRBV6-1 with TRBJ2-1; TRBD2 agrees at 13 bases. The CDR3 covers 15 residues. J was trimmed by 8 bases and V by 3 bases; bases with no gene match: 4. Germline V gene data show CDR1 as MNHNS and CDR2 as SASEGT. This CDR3 is CASSEWTSGRYEQFF. The CDR3 DNA reads as TGTGCCAGCAGTGAGTGGACTAGCGGGAGATATGAGCAGTTCTTC.

The chain uses TRBV7-3 and TRBJ2-1; 9 positions match TRBD2. Germline CDR1 reads SGHTA; CDR2 reads FQGTGA. CDR3 length: 15 amino acids. V lost 5 bases, J lost 2 bases, and 4 bases stayed unmatched. CDR3 in amino acids: CASSPQREAYNEQFF. The CDR3 region has the DNA TGTGCCAGCAGCCCCCAGCGGGAGGCCTACAATGAGCAGTTCTTC.

This clone has just a few counts. V usage is TRBV5-4 and J usage is TRBJ2-7, with D possibly TRBD1 on 5 matching bases. Per germline, CDR1 SGHNT and CDR2 YYREEE (reference sequence). The CDR3 length is 13 residues. V was cut by 0 bases and J by 1 base, with 5 bases left in between. This CDR3 reads CASSLGQSYEQYF. The CDR3 nucleotides read TGTGCCAGCAGCTTGGGACAGTCCTACGAGCAGTACTTC.

V usage is TRBV19 and J usage is TRBJ1-4; D not certain. This CDR3 region has 16 residues. Per germline, CDR1 LNHDA and CDR2 SQIVND (reference sequence). The V end lost 7 bases, the J end lost 3 bases, and 18 bases lay between the germline ends. CDR3 protein: CASTPRGEVANEKLFF. CDR3 in DNA: TGTGCCAGTACCCCTCGAGGCGAGGTGGCTAATGAAAAACTGTTTTTT.

CDR3 nucleotides: TGCGCCAGCAGCCAACCAGTACAGGGTTCTGGAAACACCATATATTTT. Amino acid sequence: CASSQPVQGSGNTIYF. J is TRBJ1-3 and V is TRBV4-1; D may be TRBD1 (6 bases). Germline V gives CDR1 MGHRA, CDR2 YSYEKL. Trimming stripped 2 bases from V and 1 base from J, with 12 bases between. CDR3 length: 16 amino acids.

The rearrangement links TRBV4-1 to TRBJ2-3, with 8 positions matching TRBD1. CDR3 size: 15 residues. CDR1 is MGHRA, CDR2 YSYEKL, per germline. J lost 11 bases, V lost 6 bases, and 16 bases had no gene match. Written as DNA, the CDR3 is TGCGCCAGCAGGCCCTGGGACAGGCCTACCGAAGGGCAGTATTTT. Translated: CASRPWDRPTEGQYF.